A selection of T cell receptor beta chains follows, all from one sample in a study of a mutant IDH1 vaccine in newly diagnosed glioma. For these TCRs, the target antigens are not known. Generated by immunoSEQ multiplex PCR, the TCRdb table keeps only in-frame clones and is missing some. The repertoire holds some 60,000 clones, with roughly four fifths as singletons. This material consisted of PBMCs, taken from a glioma patient whose treatment included an IDH1 peptide vaccine. Receptor source: a woman aged 45 to 65 with glioma. Each CDR3 is given with its conserved first and last residue. A D gene is named only where the DNA matches it firmly. Size values are once, few and many counts, or a class for expanded clones, and some rows have none.

TRBV9	-	-	TRBJ1-5	CASSVSDSANNQPQHF	TGTGCCAGCAGCGTAAGCGACAGCGCCAACAATCAGCCCCAGCATTTT
TRBV27	-	TRBD1	TRBJ1-2	CASSSEGQGYGYTF	TGTGCCAGCAGTTCAGAGGGACAGGGTTATGGCTACACCTTC
TRBV6-5	-	-	TRBJ1-2	CASSYFQSDGYTF	TGTGCCAGCAGTTACTTCCAGTCTGATGGCTACACCTTC
TRBV7-9	few	-	TRBJ1-6	CASSLGGGRVNSPLHF	TGTGCCAGCAGCTTAGGGGGAGGGAGGGTTAATTCACCCCTCCACTTT
TRBV27	-	-	TRBJ2-7	CASYTGRSDEQYF	TGTGCCAGCTACACAGGGAGGAGCGACGAGCAGTACTTC
TRBV4-2	-	-	TRBJ2-3	CASSQGATGTDTQYF	TGTGCCAGCAGCCAAGGGGCGACTGGCACAGATACGCAGTATTTT
TRBV7-9	-	TRBD1	TRBJ2-2	CASSGTGDNGELFF	TGTGCCAGCAGCGGGACAGGGGACAACGGGGAGCTGTTTTTT
TRBV2	-	-	TRBJ2-6	CASRRESGANVLTF	TGTGCCAGCAGAAGGGAATCTGGGGCCAACGTCCTGACTTTC
TRBV2	-	-	TRBJ2-1	CATHLSRGDNEQFF	TGTGCCACCCACTTAAGCAGGGGAGACAATGAGCAGTTCTTC
TRBV7-9	-	TRBD1	TRBJ1-2	CASRGTGVYGYTF	TGTGCCAGCAGAGGGACAGGGGTCTATGGCTACACCTTC
TRBV5-1	-	-	TRBJ1-2	CASSLVGYGYTF	TGCGCCAGCAGCTTGGTCGGGTACGGCTACACCTTC
TRBV5-1	-	-	TRBJ2-7	CASRRGTSKEQYF	TGCGCCAGCAGACGAGGGACTTCCAAGGAGCAGTACTTC
TRBV7-2	-	-	TRBJ2-7	CASSLGGTEQSYF	TGTGCCAGCAGCTTAGGGGGGACGGAACAATCGTACTTC
TRBV30	-	TRBD1	TRBJ1-1	CAWSVTGGKTEAFF	TGTGCCTGGAGTGTAACAGGGGGGAAAACTGAAGCTTTCTTT
TRBV14	-	-	TRBJ2-3	CASSAAPDTQYF	TGTGCCAGCAGCGCGGCCCCAGATACGCAGTATTTT
TRBV28	-	-	TRBJ1-5	CASSLINQPQHF	TGTGCCAGCAGTTTAATAAATCAGCCCCAGCATTTT